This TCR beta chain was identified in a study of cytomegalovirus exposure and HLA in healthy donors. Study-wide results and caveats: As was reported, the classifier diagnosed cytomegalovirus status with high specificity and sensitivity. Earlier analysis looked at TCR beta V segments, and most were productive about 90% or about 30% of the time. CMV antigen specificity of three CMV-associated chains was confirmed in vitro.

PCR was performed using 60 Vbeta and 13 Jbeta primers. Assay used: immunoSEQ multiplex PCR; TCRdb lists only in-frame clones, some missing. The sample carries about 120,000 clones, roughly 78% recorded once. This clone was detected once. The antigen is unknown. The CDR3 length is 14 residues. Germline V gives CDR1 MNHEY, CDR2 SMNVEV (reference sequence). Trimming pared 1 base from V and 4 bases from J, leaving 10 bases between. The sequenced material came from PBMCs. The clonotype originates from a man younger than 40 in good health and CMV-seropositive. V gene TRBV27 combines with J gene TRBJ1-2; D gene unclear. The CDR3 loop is CASSLFPDTYGYTF. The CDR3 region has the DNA TGTGCCAGCAGTTTATTCCCTGACACCTATGGCTACACCTTC.